The clone carrying this TCR beta chain was seen ten or more times. TCRdb re-derived calls from the reads in MiXCR, one entry per CDR3 protein. Counted here are approximately 250,000 distinct CDR3 sequences, approximately 9.1% occurring once; the ten biggest clones make up around 16%. The V gene's germline CDR1 is SQVTM and CDR2 ANQGSEA. This CDR3 contains 12 residues. V was clipped by 4 bases and J by 5 bases, with 8 bases between them. This entry belongs to a study of T cell repertoires in cytomegalovirus infection. The sample taken for sequencing was PBMCs. This clonotype originated in a human donor in good health (CMV status not recorded). Some clones in this sample may be carry-over from other donors' samples. V is TRBV29-1 and J is TRBJ2-2, with D maybe TRBD2 (5 bases). The CDR3 is CSVAKRTGELFF. For the CDR3, the DNA is TGCAGCGTTGCGAAGCGGACCGGGGAGCTGTTTTTT.